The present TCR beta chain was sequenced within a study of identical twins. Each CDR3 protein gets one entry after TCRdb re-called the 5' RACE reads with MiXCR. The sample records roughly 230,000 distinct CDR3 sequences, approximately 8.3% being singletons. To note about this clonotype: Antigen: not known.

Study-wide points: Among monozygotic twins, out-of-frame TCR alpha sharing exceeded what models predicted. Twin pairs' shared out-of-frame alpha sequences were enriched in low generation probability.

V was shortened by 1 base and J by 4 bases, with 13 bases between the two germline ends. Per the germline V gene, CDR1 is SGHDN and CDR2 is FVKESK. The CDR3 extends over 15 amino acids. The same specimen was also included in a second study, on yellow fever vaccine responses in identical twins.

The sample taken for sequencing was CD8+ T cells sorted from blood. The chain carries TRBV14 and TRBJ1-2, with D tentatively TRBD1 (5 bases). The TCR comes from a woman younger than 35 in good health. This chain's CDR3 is CASSQGGEDGYGYTF. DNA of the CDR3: TGTGCCAGCAGCCAAGGAGGGGAAGATGGCTATGGCTACACCTTC.